What follows are 15 T cell receptor beta chains derived from one specimen sequenced in a study of T cell responses to AZD1222 COVID-19 vaccine. Generated by immunoSEQ multiplex PCR, the TCRdb table keeps only in-frame clones and is missing some. Among roughly 130,000 clones listed, roughly 94% were seen once. Sequencing used peripheral blood, obtained on day 0 of AZD1222 vaccination. The receptor set was obtained from an adult in good health.

The chain couples TRBV6-2 or TRBV6-3 to TRBJ1-1; D ambiguous. Germline CDR1 is MNHEY and CDR2 is SVGEGT. Deletions cut 3 bases from V and 0 bases from J, with 8 bases between. This CDR3 is built from 14 residues. The CDR3: CASSYVALNTEAFF. As DNA, the CDR3 is TGTGCCAGCAGTTATGTCGCCTTGAACACTGAAGCTTTCTTT.

This clone was seen just once. The rearrangement uses TRBV19 and TRBJ1-2; D gene ambiguous. This CDR3 region has 13 residues. V lost 1 base, J lost 2 bases, and 5 bases lay in between. Germline V gives CDR1 LNHDA, CDR2 SQIVND (reference sequence). The CDR3 region is CASSIGRNYGYTF. The CDR3 DNA reads TGTGCCAGTAGTATAGGGAGGAACTATGGCTACACCTTC.

The CDR3 here is CSATDTEAFF. CDR3 nucleotides: TGCAGTGCCACTGACACTGAAGCTTTCTTT. This chain connects TRBV20-1 to TRBJ1-1; D gene uncertain. There are 10 residues in the CDR3. Trimming stripped 6 bases from V and 3 bases from J, with 5 bases between. Germline loops: CDR1 DFQATT, CDR2 SNEGSKA (reference sequence).

The V gene is TRBV12-5, the J gene TRBJ2-7; perhaps TRBD2 as D (5 bases). From germline, CDR1 is LGHNT and CDR2 FRNRAP. This CDR3 comprises 14 residues. V lost 7 bases and J lost 4, with 17 bases in between. The CDR3, as DNA: TGTGCTAGTGCTCCTCCCGCCCGGGAATACGAGCAGTACTTC. It translates to CASAPPAREYEQYF.

This chain links TRBV4-1 with TRBJ2-5; D not certain. Per germline, CDR1 MGHRA and CDR2 YSYEKL. Between the trimmed V and J ends, which lost 0 bases and 4 bases, there was a span of 6 bases. This CDR3 is built from 13 residues. CDR3 amino acids: CASSQDSGETQYF. CDR3 DNA sequence: TGCGCCAGCAGCCAAGATAGTGGAGAGACCCAGTACTTC.

The rearrangement joins TRBV7-8 to TRBJ1-1; D is undetermined. The CDR3 is made up of 16 amino acids. Between the trimmed V and J ends, which lost 5 bases and 0 bases, there was a span of 16 bases. Looked up from germline, CDR1 is SGHVS and CDR2 is FQNEAQ. For the CDR3, the DNA is TGTGCCAGCAGCACCAAAGTACCTACATTGAACACTGAAGCTTTCTTT. This codes for CASSTKVPTLNTEAFF. Full variable domain (missing parts from reference TRBV7-8 and TRBJ1-1): GAGVSQSPRYKVAKRGQDVALRCDPISGHVSLFWYQQALGQGPEFLTYFQNEAQLDKSGLPSDRFFAERPEGSVSTLKIQRTQQEDSAVYLCASSTKVPTLNTEAFFGQGTRLTVV.

This clone was seen just once. The chain couples TRBV9 to TRBJ1-2; D possibly corresponds to TRBD1 (5 bases). V was shortened by 4 bases and J by 4 bases, with 8 bases between the two germline ends. The CDR3 consists of 12 residues. Germline V gives CDR1 SGDLS, CDR2 YYNGEE. The CDR3 loop is CASSPGGYGYTF. The CDR3 DNA follows: TGTGCCAGCAGCCCGGGGGGCTATGGCTACACCTTC.

The chain recombines TRBV7-9 with TRBJ1-2, with 7 bases identical to TRBD1. The ends lost 1 base at V and 0 bases at J; junction bases unmatched: 5. The V gene's germline CDR1 is SEHNR and CDR2 FQNEAQ (reference sequence). The CDR3 sequence is 16 residues long. The CDR3 reads CASSLVGTAANYGYTF. In nucleotides, the CDR3 is TGTGCCAGCAGCTTAGTAGGGACAGCAGCTAACTATGGCTACACCTTC.

In this sample, this clone turned up once. The V call is TRBV2, the J call TRBJ2-5; D not certain. V lost 7 bases and J lost 5, with 14 bases in between. CDR1 is SNHLY and CDR2 is FYNNEI in the germline V gene. CDR3 length: 13 residues. DNA of the CDR3: TGTGCCAGCATGGTTGGGGTAGTGGAGACCCAGTACTTC. Translating it yields CASMVGVVETQYF.

This rearrangement joins TRBV5-1 to TRBJ2-6; no reliable D call. Germline V gene lookup returns CDR1 SGHRS and CDR2 YFSETQ. Between the trimmed V and J ends, which lost 3 bases and 2 bases, there was a span of 9 bases. The CDR3 contains 15 residues. CDR3 amino acids: CASSYDTPGANVLTF. In DNA, the CDR3 is TGCGCCAGCAGCTACGACACTCCTGGGGCCAACGTCCTGACTTTC.

This rearrangement joins TRBV5-1 to TRBJ2-7; the D is unclear. Germline CDR1 is SGHRS and CDR2 is YFSETQ. The CDR3 covers 13 residues. V was cut by 0 bases and J by 9 bases, with 13 bases left in between. CDR3 in amino acids: CASSLESAPGQYF. DNA of the CDR3: TGCGCCAGCAGCTTGGAGTCGGCGCCCGGGCAGTACTTC. Based on the CDR3 plus reference TRBV5-1 and TRBJ2-7, the full variable domain is KAGVTQTPRYLIKTRGQQVTLSCSPISGHRSVSWYQQTPGQGLQFLFEYFSETQRNKGNFPGRFSGRQFSNSRSEMNVSTLELGDSALYLCASSLESAPGQYFGPGTRLTVT.

The V and J genes are TRBV9 and TRBJ1-4; D remains unclear. V was pared by 0 bases and J by 3 bases, with 6 bases between. Looked up from germline, CDR1 is SGDLS and CDR2 is YYNGEE. The CDR3 covers 14 residues. The DNA for the CDR3 is TGTGCCAGCAGCGTAGGTTTTTCTAATGAAAAACTGTTTTTT. As protein: CASSVGFSNEKLFF.

V usage is TRBV9 and J usage is TRBJ2-3; the D gene is possibly TRBD2 (5 bases). The length of the CDR3 is 14 residues. Germline CDR1 is SGDLS and CDR2 is YYNGEE. The V end lost 4 bases, the J end lost 0 bases, and 9 bases lay between the germline ends. The CDR3 nucleotides are TGTGCCAGCAGCCTTGGACTGAGCACAGATACGCAGTATTTT. It specifies CASSLGLSTDTQYF.

This chain links TRBV7-3 with TRBJ1-1; 7 nucleotides match TRBD1. This CDR3 region has 14 residues. V shed 4 bases and J 2 bases; nucleotides not matched to a gene: 4. Per the germline V gene, CDR1 is SGHTA and CDR2 is FQGTGA. For the CDR3, the DNA is TGTGCCAGCAGCTCACAGGGGCGTAACACTGAAGCTTTCTTT. Encoded protein: CASSSQGRNTEAFF.

The V gene is TRBV30, the J gene TRBJ1-5, with D perhaps matching TRBD1 (6 bases). V was pared by 1 base and J by 6 bases, with 13 bases between. This CDR3 spans 14 amino acids. Germline-derived CDR1 and CDR2 are GTSNPN and SVGIG (reference sequence). CDR3 DNA: TGTGCCTGGAGTGCCACAGGGCCCCTTCAGCCCCAGCATTTT. Its translation is CAWSATGPLQPQHF. Looking up the rest from reference TRBV30 and TRBJ1-5 gives the full variable domain: SQTIHQWPATLVQPVGSPLSLECTVEGTSNPNLYWYRQAAGRGLQLLFYSVGIGQISSEVPQNLSASRPQDRQFILSSKKLLLSDSGFYLCAWSATGPLQPQHFGDGTRLSIL.